Below, 28 T cell receptor beta chains from the same sample are listed, as sequenced in a study of blood T cell repertoires in COVID-19. TCRdb's copy holds only in-frame clones and misses some; the assay was immunoSEQ multiplex PCR. Of 85,000 to 130,000 clones in the sample, approximately 91% were seen once. Sequencing was carried out using peripheral blood. These receptors all come from a man aged 55 to 70 with acute or convalescent COVID-19.

The rearrangement joins TRBV28 to TRBJ1-5; 7 positions agree with TRBD1. Germline trimming cut 6 bases from V and 6 bases from J; bases unmatched to any gene: 5. Per the germline V gene, CDR1 is MDHEN and CDR2 is SYDVKM. This CDR3 contains 13 residues. CDR3 bases: TGTGCCAGCAGGCTAGACAGGGTTCAGCCCCAGCATTTT. This gives the protein CASRLDRVQPQHF.

The V gene is TRBV12-5, the J gene TRBJ2-2; D unclear. The CDR3 extends over 15 amino acids. V lost 0 bases to trimming and J lost 2 bases, with 7 bases between them. Germline loops: CDR1 LGHNT, CDR2 FRNRAP. This CDR3 is CASGLVQVNTGELFF. In DNA, the CDR3 is TGTGCTAGTGGTTTGGTACAAGTTAACACCGGGGAGCTGTTTTTT.

The chain couples TRBV11-2 to TRBJ1-1, with D tentatively TRBD1 (5 bases). Germline V gives CDR1 SGHAT, CDR2 FQNNGV. The V end was cut by 5 bases, the J end by 4 bases, with 14 bases between. The CDR3 is made up of 14 amino acids. CDR3 region: CASSLARGRTEAFF. The CDR3 DNA reads TGTGCCAGCAGCCTAGCGCGGGGACGCACTGAAGCTTTCTTT.

This sequence joins TRBV24-1 and TRBJ2-2; D possibly corresponds to TRBD2 (5 bases). V was cut by 3 bases and J by 6 bases, with 19 bases left in between. The CDR3 length is 17 residues. The germline CDR1 and CDR2 sequences are KGHDR and SFDVKD. CDR3 sequence reads: CATSDGVWGVKSGELFF. CDR3 in DNA: TGTGCCACCAGTGATGGGGTGTGGGGAGTCAAGTCCGGGGAGCTGTTTTTT.

The CDR3 protein is CASKAQAGEYMSYEQYV. CDR3 DNA: TGTGCCAGCAAGGCGCAAGCGGGAGAGTATATGTCCTACGAGCAGTACGTC. The chain carries TRBV2 and TRBJ2-7; 8 nucleotides match TRBD2. V lost 7 bases to trimming and J lost 1 base; unmatched junction nucleotides: 15. Germline V lookup: CDR1 SNHLY, CDR2 FYNNEI. The CDR3 is 17 residues long.

V is TRBV7-3 and J is TRBJ2-7, with TRBD1 matching 10 bases. Looked up from germline, CDR1 is SGHTA and CDR2 is FQGTGA. The V segment lost 4 bases and the J segment 1 base; nucleotides outside the gene matches: 16. The CDR3 loop spans 19 amino acids. This CDR3 reads CASSSLRGTGVFCSYEQYV. The CDR3 region has the DNA TGTGCCAGCAGCTCTCTTAGGGGGACAGGGGTTTTTTGTTCCTACGAGCAGTACGTC.

The CDR3 loop reads CASSVSGRNNEKLFF. In DNA, the CDR3 is TGTGCCAGCAGCGTAAGCGGACGGAATAATGAAAAACTGTTTTTT. The V gene is TRBV9, the J gene TRBJ1-4; D uncertain. The germline V and J ends were trimmed by 1 base and 4 bases, with 11 bases remaining between them. The V gene's germline CDR1 is SGDLS and CDR2 YYNGEE. This CDR3 has 15 amino acids.

The rearrangement links TRBV10-1 to TRBJ1-1, with 9 bases matching TRBD1. In germline, CDR1 is WNHNN, CDR2 SYGVQD (reference sequence). CDR3 length: 17 amino acids. Losses at the gene ends were 2 bases for V and 6 bases for J; bases not matched to a gene: 13. As DNA, the CDR3 is TGCGCCAGCAGTGAGCCGGCCCCCGGGACAGGGTTAGCTGAAGCTTTCTTT. Residues: CASSEPAPGTGLAEAFF.

CDR3 amino acids: CASSPPNGLGAYNEQFF. DNA of the CDR3: TGTGCCAGCAGCCCTCCAAATGGGTTAGGGGCCTACAATGAGCAGTTCTTC. The chain recombines TRBV5-8 with TRBJ2-1; a possible D gene is TRBD1 (5 bases). Trimming removed 4 bases from V and 2 bases from J, with 19 bases in between. The CDR3 contains 17 residues. The germline V gene has CDR1 SGHTS and CDR2 YDEGEE.

The chain has TRBV7-8 and TRBJ2-1, with D perhaps TRBD2 (5 bases). Germline V gene lookup returns CDR1 SGHVS and CDR2 FQNEAQ. CDR3 length: 14 amino acids. V was clipped by 1 base and J by 6 bases, with 10 bases between them. CDR3 in DNA: TGTGCCAGCAGCTTAGGTGGGAGAGGCAATGAGCAGTTCTTC. Protein: CASSLGGRGNEQFF.

The J gene is TRBJ2-1, the V gene TRBV2; 7 bases line up with TRBD1. This CDR3 contains 12 residues. Looked up from germline, CDR1 is SNHLY and CDR2 is FYNNEI. J lost 6 bases, V lost 11 bases, and 7 bases had no gene match. As DNA, the CDR3 is TGTGCCGGCGGACAGGTAGTCAATGAGCAGTTCTTC. Translation: CAGGQVVNEQFF.

J is TRBJ1-2 and V is TRBV11-2; no reliable D call. The CDR3 runs 12 residues. Trimming removed 3 bases from V and 3 bases from J, with 5 bases in between. CDR1 SGHAT and CDR2 FQNNGV come from the germline V gene. In DNA, the CDR3 is TGTGCCAGCAGCTTGCAGGACTATGGCTACACCTTC. Protein sequence: CASSLQDYGYTF.

The CDR3: CASSSQGGPSTDTQYF. The CDR3 DNA is TGTGCCAGCAGTTCCCAGGGGGGTCCGAGCACAGATACGCAGTATTTT. The chain carries TRBV11-2 and TRBJ2-3; tentative D call: TRBD1 (7 bases). This CDR3 is 16 amino acids long. V lost 6 bases and J 0 bases, leaving 16 bases between the germline ends. Germline-derived CDR1 and CDR2 are SGHAT and FQNNGV.

V and J are TRBV7-9 and TRBJ1-2; weak D call: TRBD1 (5 bases). The CDR3 loop spans 14 amino acids. Germline CDR1 reads SEHNR; CDR2 reads FQNEAQ (reference sequence). V lost 5 bases and J lost 13, with 23 bases in between. CDR3 DNA sequence: TGTGCCAGCAGCCAACCCCCGGGACTGATCGGTTGCACCTTC. Translating gives CASSQPPGLIGCTF.

V and J are TRBV6-5 and TRBJ2-7, with D perhaps matching TRBD1 (5 bases). CDR1 and CDR2 (germline): MNHEY, SVGAGI. V shed 0 bases and J shed 2 bases, with 11 bases lying between them. The CDR3 loop spans 15 amino acids. The CDR3 region is CASSYSGDRAYEQYF. DNA for the CDR3: TGTGCCAGCAGTTACTCCGGCGACAGAGCCTACGAGCAGTACTTC.

V is TRBV5-1 and J is TRBJ1-1, with TRBD1 matching over 11 bases. The CDR3 has 14 amino acids. Germline lookup yields CDR1 SGHRS and CDR2 YFSETQ. V was clipped by 5 bases and J by 7 bases; unmatched bases: 7. CDR3 sequence reads: CASRPGTGGNEAFF. CDR3 sequence (DNA): TGCGCCAGCAGGCCCGGGACAGGGGGGAATGAAGCTTTCTTT.

CDR3 residues: CATSGDALAGITDTQYF. For the CDR3, the DNA is TGTGCCACCAGTGGCGACGCACTAGCGGGGATCACAGATACGCAGTATTTT. This chain uses TRBV24-1 with TRBJ2-3; 10 bases align to TRBD2. The germline gives CDR1 KGHDR, CDR2 SFDVKD. With V trimmed by 5 bases and J by 2 bases, 9 bases remained unmatched. The CDR3 has 17 amino acids.

The genes are TRBV19 and TRBJ1-1; no clear D gene. CDR1 and CDR2 from the germline V gene are LNHDA and SQIVND (reference sequence). The CDR3 extends over 15 amino acids. V lost 6 bases and J lost 0, with 14 bases in between. The CDR3 DNA reads as TGTGCCAGTAGCCCCCGGTGGGCCATGAACACTGAAGCTTTCTTT. Its protein is CASSPRWAMNTEAFF.

The J gene is TRBJ1-4, the V gene TRBV4-2, with D perhaps TRBD1 (6 bases). Germline CDR1 is LGHNA and CDR2 is YNFKEQ. The CDR3 covers 16 residues. V lost 4 bases and J lost 6, with 18 bases in between. CDR3 amino acids: CASSRYPAAGDEKLFF. The CDR3 nucleotides are TGTGCCAGCAGCCGATATCCCGCCGCAGGGGATGAAAAACTGTTTTTT.

The chain carries TRBV7-2 and TRBJ1-3, with D uncertain. There are 16 residues in the CDR3. Germline CDR1 SGHTA, CDR2 FQGNSA. V dropped 2 bases and J dropped 0 bases, with 11 bases sitting between them. CDR3 sequence (DNA): TGTGCCAGCAGCTTATTTGGCGGCCTCTCTGGAAACACCATATATTTT. It specifies CASSLFGGLSGNTIYF.

V gene TRBV3-1 (or the pseudogene TRBV3-2) combines with J gene TRBJ2-5; TRBD2 agrees at 7 bases. Unmatched junction bases numbered 6, after V lost 4 bases and J lost 7 bases. The CDR3 covers 13 residues. Germline CDR1 and CDR2: LGHDT and YNNKEL (reference sequence). The DNA for the CDR3 is TGTGCCAGCAGCCTCCGCGGGGAGGGGACCCAGTACTTC. Protein product: CASSLRGEGTQYF.

J is TRBJ1-4 and V is TRBV29-1; 9 nucleotides align to TRBD1. CDR3 size: 15 residues. The trim removed 3 bases at V and 10 bases at J, leaving 12 bases unmatched. Germline CDR1 is SQVTM and CDR2 is ANQGSEA. The CDR3 DNA follows: TGCAGCGTTGAGCCCCAACAGGGGGCAGACGGAAAACTGTTTTTT. Translated: CSVEPQQGADGKLFF.

The chain links TRBV5-1 to TRBJ1-6; a possible D gene is TRBD1 (6 bases). Germline V CDR1 and CDR2: SGHRS, YFSETQ. V lost 4 bases to trimming and J lost 7 bases, with 18 bases between them. CDR3 size: 16 residues. CDR3 protein: CASSPRTGGENSPLHF. CDR3 coding DNA: TGCGCCAGCAGCCCGCGGACGGGGGGCGAAAATTCACCCCTCCACTTT.

This sequence joins TRBV6-1 and TRBJ1-2; D uncertain. Germline lookup yields CDR1 MNHNS and CDR2 SASEGT. CDR3 length: 17 amino acids. The V end lost 4 bases, the J end lost 1 base, and 19 bases lay between the germline ends. The CDR3 DNA sequence: TGTGCCAGCAGTGGCGCTGGTGGGCCCCCAATTAACTATGGCTACACCTTC. Protein product: CASSGAGGPPINYGYTF.

The V and J genes are TRBV20-1 and TRBJ2-1; D is unclear. This CDR3 has 12 residues. Between the trimmed V and J ends, which lost 3 bases and 8 bases, there was a span of 11 bases. The germline V gene encodes CDR1 DFQATT and CDR2 SNEGSKA (reference sequence). The CDR3 sequence is CSASSSIDEQFF. Written as DNA, the CDR3 is TGCAGTGCTAGTAGTAGTATAGATGAGCAGTTCTTC.

The genes are TRBV6-5 and TRBJ1-6, with TRBD1 matching over 9 bases. With 7 bases clipped from V and 8 bases from J, the junction kept 9 bases outside the gene matches. Germline-derived CDR1 and CDR2 are MNHEY and SVGAGI. The CDR3 has 15 residues. The CDR3 region has the DNA TGTGCCAGCATCGACAGGGGGAAGGGGTATTCACCCCTCCACTTT. It translates to CASIDRGKGYSPLHF.

This clone was observed many times. This rearrangement joins TRBV11-3 to TRBJ1-2; 7 bases map to TRBD1. Germline lookup yields CDR1 SGHNT and CDR2 YENEEA. Germline trimming cut 0 bases from V and 5 bases from J; bases unmatched to any gene: 9. CDR3 length: 16 residues. CDR3 DNA sequence: TGTGCCAGCAGCTTAGAGGGTCGACAGGGCCGGTATGGCTACACCTTC. Translating it yields CASSLEGRQGRYGYTF. Variable domain in full (rest from reference TRBV11-3 and TRBJ1-2): EAGVVQSPRYKIIEKKQPVAFWCNPISGHNTLYWYLQNLGQGPELLIRYENEEAVDDSQLPKDRFSAERLKGVDSTLKIQPAELGDSAVYLCASSLEGRQGRYGYTFGSGTRLTVV.

This sequence joins TRBV24-1 and TRBJ2-5; TRBD2 agrees at 7 bases. J lost 4 bases, V lost 4 bases, and 8 bases had no gene match. In germline, CDR1 is KGHDR, CDR2 SFDVKD. This CDR3 region has 15 residues. CDR3 residues: CATSDPAGDLETQYF. The CDR3 bases are TGTGCCACCAGTGACCCCGCGGGGGACTTAGAGACCCAGTACTTC.